This entry lists 20 T cell receptor beta chains sequenced from one sample in a study of molecular identifiers for immune sequencing clone quantification. In TCRdb, the PCR reads were re-called with MiXCR into one record per CDR3 protein. The sample lists about 640,000 distinct CDR3 sequences, 20% occurring once. Sample: naive CD8+ T cells from blood, with Jurkat cell RNA spiked in. Sample subset: FACS-sorted CD8+CD4-CCR7+CD45RA+ naive T cells. The receptor source for this set is a human donor in good health. Some libraries in this study had Jurkat cell RNA spiked in.

This chain uses TRBV7-9 with TRBJ2-7; 9 bases fit TRBD1. CDR1 is SEHNR and CDR2 is FQNEAQ in the germline V gene (reference sequence). The trim removed 2 bases at V and 0 bases at J, leaving 8 bases unmatched. This CDR3 region has 17 residues. This chain's CDR3 is CASSLKTGGFSSYEQYF. In DNA form, the CDR3 reads TGTGCCAGCAGCTTAAAAACAGGGGGCTTCAGCTCCTACGAGCAGTACTTC.

This clonotype was observed many times. The chain combines TRBV4-1 with TRBJ2-2; the match to TRBD1 covers 9 bases. Per the germline V gene, CDR1 is MGHRA and CDR2 is YSYEKL. The CDR3 length is 15 residues. V trimming: 1 base; J trimming: 7 bases; junction bases outside the gene matches: 4. The CDR3 region has the DNA TGCGCCAGCAGCCAAGGACAGGGGGTGGTCGGGGAGCTGTTTTTT. Protein sequence: CASSQGQGVVGELFF.

This clonotype showed up many times. The rearrangement uses TRBV7-9 and TRBJ1-4, with 7 nucleotides matching TRBD1. The germline gives CDR1 SEHNR, CDR2 FQNEAQ (reference sequence). V lost 4 bases, J lost 6 bases, and 8 bases stayed unmatched. The CDR3 is made up of 15 amino acids. The CDR3 region is CASSSTGEEDEKLFF. In DNA, the CDR3 is TGTGCCAGCAGCTCTACAGGGGAGGAAGATGAAAAACTGTTTTTT.

This clonotype was detected only a few times. The gene calls are TRBV12-3 or TRBV12-4 and TRBJ1-4, with 11 bases lining up with TRBD1. Unmatched junction bases numbered 12, after V lost 8 bases and J lost 4 bases. The CDR3 is made up of 17 amino acids. The CDR3 sequence: CASRTGTGGIVNEKLFF. The CDR3 DNA reads as TGTGCCAGCCGTACGGGGACAGGGGGTATAGTTAATGAAAAACTGTTTTTT.

This clonotype was observed many times. V is TRBV20-1 and J is TRBJ2-7, with TRBD1 identical over 10 bases. Trimming at V came to 6 bases and at J to 3 bases, leaving 2 bases not matched to a gene. Germline CDR1 DFQATT, CDR2 SNEGSKA (reference sequence). CDR3 length: 12 amino acids. The CDR3, as DNA: TGCAGTGCGCGGACAGGGGGCTACGAGCAGTACTTC. It yields the protein CSARTGGYEQYF.

This clonotype was recorded once. The chain combines TRBV11-1 with TRBJ2-7; 9 positions agree with TRBD1. Germline trimming cut 4 bases from V and 7 bases from J; bases unmatched to any gene: 5. The CDR3 is made up of 13 amino acids. Germline CDR1 is SGHAT and CDR2 is FQDESV (reference sequence). The CDR3 protein is CASSYDRGGEQYF. CDR3 nucleotide sequence: TGTGCCAGCAGCTATGACAGGGGGGGGGAGCAGTACTTC.

In regard to this clonotype: A much larger clonotype is one base distant, so this may be a read error. The genes are TRBV28 and TRBJ2-5, with 11 nucleotides matching TRBD1. Per germline, CDR1 MDHEN and CDR2 SYDVKM. The CDR3 extends over 18 amino acids. The CDR3, as DNA: TGTGCCAACAGTTCTTGGACAGGGGGCCAACTTTTCCAAGAGACCCAGTACTTC. Its translation: CANSSWTGGQLFQETQYF.

This clonotype was seen repeatedly, ten times or more. The J gene is TRBJ2-7, the V gene TRBV14, with TRBD1 as a possible D gene (6 bases). The germline V and J ends were trimmed by 1 base and 3 bases, with 16 bases remaining between them. CDR1 is SGHDN, CDR2 FVKESK, per germline. The CDR3 is 16 residues long. This CDR3 reads CASSQATGTGYYEQYF. CDR3 DNA: TGTGCCAGCAGCCAAGCCACAGGGACGGGATACTACGAGCAGTACTTC.

About this clonotype itself: Given a much more abundant clone one base away, this may be a read error. The chain is built from TRBV11-2 and TRBJ2-6; weak D call: TRBD1 (5 bases). The CDR3 is 15 amino acids. Germline CDR1 and CDR2: SGHAT and FQNNGV. DNA of the CDR3: TGTGCCGGCAGCCAGGGCCCGATGGGGGCCAACGTCCTGACTTTC. This encodes CAGSQGPMGANVLTF.

This clonotype was seen many times. V usage is TRBV12-3 or TRBV12-4 and J usage is TRBJ1-5; D possibly corresponds to TRBD1 (6 bases). Trimming took off 6 bases at V and 6 bases at J, with 18 bases between the two ends. The CDR3 consists of 15 residues. The CDR3 sequence is CASRKTGSGFQPQHF. The CDR3 nucleotides are TGTGCCAGCAGAAAAACAGGGAGTGGATTTCAGCCCCAGCATTTT.

This clonotype showed up many times. V gene TRBV7-8 combines with J gene TRBJ2-3; TRBD2 aligns across 13 bases. CDR3 length: 19 amino acids. V trimming: 4 bases; J trimming: 0 bases; junction bases outside the gene matches: 10. Germline loops: CDR1 SGHVS, CDR2 FQNEAQ. The CDR3 sequence is CASSSPGLAGWTSTDTQYF. In nucleotides, the CDR3 is TGTGCCAGCAGCTCGCCGGGACTAGCGGGGTGGACTAGCACAGATACGCAGTATTTT.

This clonotype was picked up many times. This chain joins TRBV10-3 and TRBJ2-5; 8 bases map to TRBD2. J gave up 1 base and V 0 bases, and 7 bases lay outside the gene matches. From germline, CDR1 is ENHRY and CDR2 SYGVKD. The CDR3 totals 17 residues. The CDR3 region is CAISESGIAGPQETQYF. The CDR3 DNA follows: TGTGCCATCAGTGAGTCGGGGATAGCGGGGCCCCAAGAGACCCAGTACTTC.

This clonotype was picked up many times. The V gene is TRBV7-6, the J gene TRBJ1-1; the D is unclear. In germline, CDR1 is SGHVS, CDR2 FNYEAQ. V dropped 5 bases and J dropped 3 bases, with 16 bases sitting between them. The CDR3 spans 15 residues. The DNA for the CDR3 is TGTGCCAGCAGCCAACTAGGAAGGTTTGACACTGAAGCTTTCTTT. It encodes CASSQLGRFDTEAFF.

This clonotype was found many times. V and J are TRBV7-9 and TRBJ2-7; possible D gene TRBD1, 5 bases. The CDR3 contains 13 residues. From germline, CDR1 is SEHNR and CDR2 FQNEAQ (reference sequence). V was trimmed by 1 base and J by 6 bases, leaving 10 bases between them. CDR3 residues: CASSLGMGPEQYF. The DNA of the CDR3 is TGTGCCAGCAGCTTAGGAATGGGGCCCGAGCAGTACTTC.

This clonotype showed up many times. This chain links TRBV3-1 with TRBJ1-1, with a tentative D call TRBD1 (6 bases). V was trimmed by 4 bases and J by 4 bases, leaving 19 bases between them. The CDR3 is 16 residues long. The germline V gene encodes CDR1 LGHDT and CDR2 YNNKEL (reference sequence). Here the CDR3 DNA reads TGTGCCAGCAGCCGCGAGACTCTCCTAGGGGGCACTGAAGCTTTCTTT. Translating gives CASSRETLLGGTEAFF.

At least ten counts were recorded for this clonotype. This chain connects TRBV29-1 to TRBJ2-3; TRBD2 matches 13 bases. Germline assignment: CDR1 SQVTM and CDR2 ANQGSEA. With V trimmed by 2 bases and J by 5 bases, 4 bases remained unmatched. This CDR3 is built from 15 residues. The CDR3 loop reads CSVELTSGGLDTQYF. The DNA for the CDR3 is TGCAGCGTTGAATTGACTAGCGGGGGGTTAGATACGCAGTATTTT.

Regarding this clonotype: It may be a read error: a sequence one base away is much more abundant. V is TRBV4-1 and J is TRBJ2-7, with 7 bases identical to TRBD1. This CDR3 has 14 amino acids. CDR1 is MGHRA and CDR2 is YSYEKL in the germline V gene. In DNA form, the CDR3 reads TGCGCCGGCAGCCAACAGGGACAGACCTACGAGCAGTACTTC. It codes for CAGSQQGQTYEQYF.

This clonotype was observed many times. This chain connects TRBV20-1 to TRBJ2-2; D might be TRBD1 (6 bases). CDR3 size: 15 residues. Trimming removed 3 bases from V and 1 base from J, with 12 bases in between. The germline CDR1 and CDR2 sequences are DFQATT and SNEGSKA (reference sequence). This CDR3 reads CSARTGQLNTGELFF. The CDR3 DNA is TGCAGTGCTAGGACGGGACAACTGAACACCGGGGAGCTGTTTTTT.

In this sample, this clonotype turned up a few times. The chain has TRBV24-1 and TRBJ1-5; D perhaps matches TRBD1 (5 bases). The CDR3 sequence is 17 residues long. Per the germline V gene, CDR1 is KGHDR and CDR2 is SFDVKD. The V and J ends lost 4 bases and 0 bases respectively, with 15 bases between them. The CDR3 nucleotides read TGTGCCACCAGTGAATCGGACGGGACCTATAGCAATCAGCCCCAGCATTTT. Amino acid sequence: CATSESDGTYSNQPQHF.

Ten or more counts support this clonotype. The chain joins TRBV3-1 to TRBJ2-5, with a possible D match to TRBD1 (6 bases). Between the trimmed V and J ends, which lost 4 bases and 5 bases, there was a span of 14 bases. Germline CDR1 LGHDT, CDR2 YNNKEL (reference sequence). This CDR3 comprises 14 residues. CDR3 region: CASSPGAGFETQYF. The DNA for the CDR3 is TGTGCCAGCAGCCCAGGGGCGGGCTTTGAGACCCAGTACTTC.